A single sample gave rise to the 6 T cell receptor beta chains below, sequenced in a study of blood T cell dynamics during melanoma immunotherapy. Sample time point: week 3, after first cycle of checkpoint inhibitor. The protocol was immunoSEQ multiplex PCR, while the TCRdb copy is restricted to in-frame clones and leaves out a portion. The sample includes about 12,000 clones, 70% to 90% seen only once; the top ten take about 4%. The sequences come from blood, collected from a patient treated with checkpoint blockade. These receptors originate from a human donor with melanoma.

This chain uses TRBV19 with TRBJ2-2; D is perhaps TRBD2 (6 bases). This CDR3 has 14 residues. Germline lookup yields CDR1 LNHDA and CDR2 SQIVND (reference sequence). V gave up 3 bases and J gave up 5 bases, with 10 bases separating them. The CDR3 coding sequence is TGTGCCAGTAGTATCGGGGGTTTGACCGGGGAGCTGTTTTTT. It translates to CASSIGGLTGELFF.

This chain links TRBV19 with TRBJ2-2; no firm D call. Germline values: CDR1 LNHDA, CDR2 SQIVND (reference sequence). The V end was cut by 5 bases, the J end by 7 bases, with 14 bases between. The CDR3 extends over 14 amino acids. In nucleotides, the CDR3 is TGTGCCAGTAGTTTCTCCCCCCCAGTCGGGGAGCTGTTTTTT. It is translated as CASSFSPPVGELFF. Full variable domain (missing parts from reference TRBV19 and TRBJ2-2): DGGITQSPKYLFRKEGQNVTLSCEQNLNHDAMYWYRQDPGQGLRLIYYSQIVNDFQKGDIAEGYSVSREKKESFPLTVTSAQKNPTAFYLCASSFSPPVGELFFGEGSRLTVL.

The V gene is TRBV6-6, the J gene TRBJ2-5; no firm D call. Between the trimmed V and J ends, which lost 0 bases and 1 base, there was a span of 6 bases. In germline, CDR1 is MNHNY, CDR2 SVGAGI (reference sequence). This CDR3 region has 14 residues. The CDR3 here is CASSYSSSQETQYF. The CDR3 bases are TGTGCCAGCAGTTACTCGAGTTCCCAAGAGACCCAGTACTTC.

The chain joins TRBV6-4 to TRBJ2-3; the match to TRBD1 covers 8 bases. Germline loops: CDR1 MRHNA, CDR2 SNTAGT. The CDR3 has 13 amino acids. Trimming cost V 6 bases and J 3 bases; bases outside gene matches: 2. CDR3 sequence: CASRDRETDTQYF. DNA for the CDR3: TGTGCCAGCAGGGACAGGGAGACAGATACGCAGTATTTT.

The rearrangement uses TRBV6-4 and TRBJ1-1, with D perhaps matching TRBD1 (5 bases). Germline values: CDR1 MRHNA, CDR2 SNTAGT. The V end lost 6 bases, the J end lost 6 bases, and 14 bases lay between the germline ends. The length of the CDR3 is 13 residues. CDR3: CASRSSGGSEAFF. The CDR3 DNA follows: TGTGCCAGCAGGTCCTCGGGGGGGTCTGAAGCTTTCTTT.

The chain links TRBV5-5 to TRBJ2-3; TRBD1 might be the D (7 bases). The CDR3 contains 16 residues. CDR1 is SGHKS and CDR2 is YYEKEE in the germline V gene (reference sequence). Trimming removed 2 bases from V and 2 bases from J, with 15 bases in between. The CDR3 here is CASSLSSEGATDTQYF. CDR3 sequence (DNA): TGTGCCAGCAGCTTAAGTTCGGAGGGGGCCACAGATACGCAGTATTTT.